Below, 30 T cell receptor beta chains from the same sample are listed, as sequenced in a study of monozygotic twins with inflammatory bowel disease. No DNA is given; TCRdb re-called the 5' RACE reads and lists each CDR3 protein once. The sample has fewer than 200,000 distinct CDR3 sequences. Input material: blood. The receptors were gathered from a human donor with ulcerative colitis or Crohn's disease, or a healthy co-twin of an affected twin (not recorded which).

The chain uses TRBV11-2 and TRBJ2-1; lacking DNA, the TRBD2 call made by TCRdb goes unchecked. CDR1 is SGHAT, CDR2 FQNNGV, per germline. CDR3 length equals 14 residues. The CDR3 loop is CATAGSGRAGEQFF.

V is TRBV7-2 and J is TRBJ2-7; TCRdb's D call of TRBD1 is untestable without DNA. Looked up from germline, CDR1 is SGHTA and CDR2 is FQGNSA. The CDR3 loop spans 15 amino acids. The CDR3 loop is CASSLGGDRVYEQYF.

V gene TRBV28 combines with J gene TRBJ2-1; the D call from TCRdb, TRBD1, cannot be confirmed without DNA. The CDR3 loop spans 14 amino acids. Germline V lookup: CDR1 MDHEN, CDR2 SYDVKM. The CDR3 loop reads CASSPGQGVDEQFF.

The CDR3 is CASSQTGGASYGYTF. The J gene is TRBJ1-2, the V gene TRBV14; TCRdb's D call, TRBD1, is unchecked because there is no DNA. CDR1 and CDR2 (germline): SGHDN, FVKESK. This CDR3 has 15 residues.

The chain links TRBV5-6 to TRBJ1-5; TCRdb picks TRBD1, but there is no DNA to check that call. Germline V CDR1 and CDR2: SGHDT, YYEEEE. This CDR3 is 13 amino acids long. The CDR3 spells CASSLWGNQPQHF.

This chain connects TRBV5-1 to TRBJ1-4; TCRdb names TRBD1, which stays unverified in the absence of DNA. Germline V gene lookup returns CDR1 SGHRS and CDR2 YFSETQ. The CDR3 totals 14 residues. Here the CDR3 reads CASSLAARGEKLFF.

This rearrangement joins TRBV20-1 to TRBJ2-1; without DNA, the TCRdb call of TRBD2 cannot be checked. The V gene's germline CDR1 is DFQATT and CDR2 SNEGSKA (reference sequence). This CDR3 is built from 15 residues. CDR3 in amino acids: CSARARSSGRGGQFF.

The chain has TRBV6-2 or TRBV6-3 and TRBJ2-3; the D call from TCRdb, TRBD1, cannot be confirmed without DNA. The CDR3 totals 16 residues. Germline V CDR1 and CDR2: MNHEY, SVGEGT. Here the CDR3 reads CASSPPGQGRADTQYF.

This chain connects TRBV20-1 to TRBJ2-1; with no DNA, the TCRdb D assignment of TRBD2 cannot be verified. The CDR3 contains 14 residues. Germline values: CDR1 DFQATT, CDR2 SNEGSKA (reference sequence). The CDR3 spells CSQTLVSSYNEQFF.

The chain carries TRBV7-2 and TRBJ2-1; TCRdb proposes TRBD1, but this gene call is untestable without DNA. The length of the CDR3 is 15 residues. From germline, CDR1 is SGHTA and CDR2 FQGNSA. The CDR3 loop reads CASSIQGADVDEQFF. Filled out from reference TRBV7-2 and TRBJ2-1, the complete variable domain reads GAGVSQSPSNKVTEKGKDVELRCDPISGHTALYWYRQSLGQGLEFLIYFQGNSAPDKSGLPSDRFSAERTGGSVSTLTIQRTQQEDSAVYLCASSIQGADVDEQFFGPGTRLTVL.

The chain is built from TRBV27 and TRBJ1-6; checking the TCRdb D call of TRBD1 is not possible without DNA. The CDR3 contains 14 residues. The germline gives CDR1 MNHEY, CDR2 SMNVEV (reference sequence). The CDR3 loop reads CASSLGDSRSPLHF.

This sequence joins TRBV7-9 and TRBJ1-5. Germline CDR1 is SEHNR and CDR2 is FQNEAQ (reference sequence). The CDR3 loop spans 13 amino acids. CDR3: CASSLGPDQPQHF.

The chain uses TRBV12-3 or TRBV12-4 and TRBJ1-5; the D call of TRBD1 rests on TCRdb alone, since no DNA is present to check it. This CDR3 spans 13 amino acids. CDR3 amino acids: CASSLEGYQPQHF.

V gene TRBV7-9 combines with J gene TRBJ1-2; TCRdb calls TRBD1, which cannot be checked without DNA. The CDR3 loop spans 16 amino acids. Germline values: CDR1 SEHNR, CDR2 FQNEAQ (reference sequence). The chain's CDR3 is CASSLLTGFLIYGYTF.

The chain has TRBV9 and TRBJ2-1; TCRdb proposes TRBD2, but this gene call is untestable without DNA. The CDR3 runs 16 residues. In germline, CDR1 is SGDLS, CDR2 YYNGEE. The CDR3 region is CASSVVAGGLYNEQFF.

The chain employs TRBV6-1 and TRBJ2-4; without DNA, the TCRdb call of TRBD2 cannot be checked. Germline lookup yields CDR1 MNHNS and CDR2 SASEGT. The CDR3 is 18 residues long. The CDR3 loop reads CASSEMRVTSLAKNIQYF.

The chain has TRBV7-3 and TRBJ2-1. Germline CDR1 is SGHTA and CDR2 is FQGTGA. The CDR3 has 15 residues. CDR3 in amino acids: CASSLAGRTYNEQFF.

The gene calls are TRBV3-1 and TRBJ1-3; lacking DNA, the TRBD1 call made by TCRdb goes unchecked. In germline, CDR1 is LGHDT, CDR2 YNNKEL (reference sequence). The CDR3 loop spans 13 amino acids. The CDR3 is CASSPSQGATIYF.

The CDR3 spells CASSLGPGQGFHEQYF. The rearrangement links TRBV5-1 to TRBJ2-7; TCRdb reports TRBD1, a call that lacks DNA to check it against. Germline CDR1 reads SGHRS; CDR2 reads YFSETQ. The CDR3 runs to 16 residues. Full variable domain (rest looked up from reference TRBV5-1 and TRBJ2-7): KAGVTQTPRYLIKTRGQQVTLSCSPISGHRSVSWYQQTPGQGLQFLFEYFSETQRNKGNFPGRFSGRQFSNSRSEMNVSTLELGDSALYLCASSLGPGQGFHEQYFGPGTRLTVT.

J is TRBJ2-3 and V is TRBV20-1; checking the TCRdb D call of TRBD1 is not possible without DNA. The CDR3 spans 14 residues. The germline V gene has CDR1 DFQATT and CDR2 SNEGSKA (reference sequence). The CDR3 region is CSASWQGATDTQYF.

This sequence joins TRBV5-1 and TRBJ2-7; TCRdb gives TRBD2 as the D gene, but with no DNA this cannot be confirmed. The CDR3 runs 14 residues. Germline V CDR1 and CDR2: SGHRS, YFSETQ. The CDR3 sequence: CASSWNSGTYEQYF. Full variable domain (outside the CDR3, taken from reference TRBV5-1 and TRBJ2-7): KAGVTQTPRYLIKTRGQQVTLSCSPISGHRSVSWYQQTPGQGLQFLFEYFSETQRNKGNFPGRFSGRQFSNSRSEMNVSTLELGDSALYLCASSWNSGTYEQYFGPGTRLTVT.

V usage is TRBV6-4 and J usage is TRBJ2-2. The CDR3 length is 13 residues. CDR1 is MRHNA and CDR2 is SNTAGT in the germline V gene. CDR3 loop: CASSGLGAGELFF.

This chain uses TRBV28 with TRBJ2-7. Germline V gives CDR1 MDHEN, CDR2 SYDVKM. This CDR3 has 15 amino acids. The CDR3 region is CASSHLVQDLYEQYF.

The genes are TRBV21-1 and TRBJ2-4; there is no DNA to check the TCRdb D call of TRBD2. TRBV21-1 has pseudogene status. CDR3 size: 16 residues. The CDR3 loop reads CASSKEERRAKNIQYF.

The gene calls are TRBV28 and TRBJ1-1. CDR1 is MDHEN and CDR2 is SYDVKM in the germline V gene. The CDR3 extends over 14 amino acids. The chain's CDR3 is CASSLWTTNTEAFF.

The V gene is TRBV28, the J gene TRBJ2-5; TCRdb returns TRBD1, unconfirmable since there is no DNA. CDR1 MDHEN and CDR2 SYDVKM come from the germline V gene. This CDR3 region has 14 residues. CDR3 protein: CASSLLRGEETQYF.

The J gene is TRBJ2-5, the V gene TRBV7-2; TCRdb lists TRBD1, though no DNA is available to test this call. CDR1 and CDR2 (germline): SGHTA, FQGNSA. This CDR3 is 14 amino acids long. The CDR3 loop is CASSQSGGRETQYF.

This chain joins TRBV7-9 and TRBJ2-1; no DNA is available, so the TRBD1 call from TCRdb remains unchecked. The germline CDR1 and CDR2 sequences are SEHNR and FQNEAQ (reference sequence). There are 14 residues in the CDR3. This CDR3 reads CASSQGARRDEQFF. Using reference TRBV7-9 and TRBJ2-1 for the parts outside the CDR3, the full variable domain is DTGVSQNPRHKITKRGQNVTFRCDPISEHNRLYWYRQTLGQGPEFLTYFQNEAQLEKSRLLSDRFSAERPKGSFSTLEIQRTEQGDSAMYLCASSQGARRDEQFFGPGTRLTVL.

The V call is TRBV21-1, the J call TRBJ2-3. TRBV21-1 is designated a pseudogene. This CDR3 has 12 amino acids. CDR3 loop: CASSKVSSEQYF.

V is TRBV3-1 and J is TRBJ1-2; TCRdb proposes TRBD1, but this gene call is untestable without DNA. This CDR3 is 14 amino acids long. Germline V gives CDR1 LGHDT, CDR2 YNNKEL (reference sequence). The CDR3 loop reads CASSPRDTTRGYTF.